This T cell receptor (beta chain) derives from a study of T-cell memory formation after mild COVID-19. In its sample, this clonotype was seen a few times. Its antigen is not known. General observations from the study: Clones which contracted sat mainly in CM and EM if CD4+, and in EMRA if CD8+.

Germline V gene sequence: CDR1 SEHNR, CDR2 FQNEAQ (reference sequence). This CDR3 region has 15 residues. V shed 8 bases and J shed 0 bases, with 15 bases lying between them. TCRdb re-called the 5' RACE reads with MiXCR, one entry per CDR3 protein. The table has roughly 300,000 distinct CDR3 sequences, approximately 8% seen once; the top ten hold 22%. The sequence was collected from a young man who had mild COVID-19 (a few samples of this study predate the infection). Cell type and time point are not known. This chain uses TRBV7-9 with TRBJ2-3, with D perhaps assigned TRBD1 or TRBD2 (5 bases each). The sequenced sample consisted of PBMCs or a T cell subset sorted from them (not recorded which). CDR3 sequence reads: CASAVLGESTDTQYF. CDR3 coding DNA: TGTGCCAGCGCAGTGTTGGGGGAAAGCACAGATACGCAGTATTTT.